A selection of T cell receptor beta chains follows, all from one sample in a study of cytomegalovirus exposure and HLA in healthy donors. Here immunoSEQ multiplex PCR was the method, and the copy in TCRdb shows in-frame clones only, minus some. This sample has about 97,000 clones; 81% occur once, and the top ten carry about 4.9%. The sample taken for sequencing was PBMCs. The source is a man between 40 and 49 years old in good health and CMV-seropositive. Each CDR3 is given with its conserved first and last residue. D genes are given only for firm matches. Size is omitted from some rows. Given values are once, few, many or a class for expanded clones.

D	V	size	J	CDR3	DNA
.	TRBV15	.	TRBJ1-5	CATSKRDLLSQPQHF	TGTGCCACCAGCAAAAGGGACTTACTGAGTCAGCCCCAGCATTTT
TRBD1	TRBV7-8	.	TRBJ2-7	CASSLGQVYEQYF	TGTGCCAGCAGTCTTGGACAGGTCTACGAGCAGTACTTC
TRBD2	TRBV6-1	.	TRBJ2-1	CASRSRLAGGEEQFF	TGTGCCAGCAGGAGCAGACTAGCGGGGGGCGAGGAGCAGTTCTTC
TRBD1	TRBV11-2	.	TRBJ2-1	CASSSLPAGGSYNEQFF	TGTGCCAGCAGCTCTCTCCCGGCAGGGGGCTCCTACAATGAGCAGTTCTTC
TRBD1	TRBV10-3	.	TRBJ1-5	CAISDSGRGYQPQHF	TGTGCCATCAGTGATTCGGGCAGGGGGTATCAGCCCCAGCATTTT
TRBD2	TRBV6-5	.	TRBJ2-3	CASSYTTSGFTDTQYF	TGTGCCAGCAGTTACACCACTAGCGGGTTCACAGATACGCAGTATTTT
TRBD1	TRBV30	.	TRBJ1-2	CAWSPGQGRTEYGYTF	TGTGCCTGGAGCCCCGGACAGGGAAGGACGGAATATGGCTACACCTTC
TRBD1	TRBV4-1	.	TRBJ1-6	CASSQTPQGASRNSPLHF	TGCGCCAGCAGCCAAACACCCCAGGGGGCGAGTCGTAATTCACCCCTCCACTTT
.	TRBV10-3	once	TRBJ2-7	CAINQGSPYEQYF	TGTGCCATCAATCAGGGGTCCCCCTACGAGCAGTACTTC
TRBD1	TRBV30	.	TRBJ2-6	CAWGTGTSGANVLTF	TGTGCCTGGGGGACAGGAACCTCTGGGGCCAACGTCCTGACTTTC
TRBD2	TRBV10-3	once	TRBJ2-2	CAITPSGNTGELFF	TGTGCCATCACCCCTAGCGGGAACACCGGGGAGCTGTTTTTT
TRBD1	TRBV6-1	.	TRBJ1-5	CASSEIDRDRNQPQHF	TGTGCCAGCAGTGAAATTGACAGGGATCGCAATCAGCCCCAGCATTTT
.	TRBV11-2	.	TRBJ1-6	CASSLGGAGNSPLHF	TGTGCCAGCAGCTTAGGTGGGGCTGGTAATTCACCCCTCCACTTT
.	TRBV7-9	.	TRBJ1-1	CASSFSGDTEAFF	TGTGCCAGCAGCTTTTCCGGGGACACTGAAGCTTTCTTT
TRBD2	TRBV7-2	.	TRBJ2-7	CASSPRMLAGSYEQYF	TGTGCCAGCAGCCCCCGAATGTTAGCGGGCTCCTACGAGCAGTACTTC
.	TRBV2	.	TRBJ2-3	CASSGEGGSTDTQYF	TGTGCCAGCAGTGGAGAGGGGGGGAGCACAGATACGCAGTATTTT
.	TRBV7-2	.	TRBJ2-1	CASTRGTYNEQFF	TGTGCCAGCACCAGAGGGACCTACAATGAGCAGTTCTTC
TRBD1	TRBV9	.	TRBJ2-2	CASSDEGQGTGELFF	TGTGCCAGCAGCGACGAGGGACAGGGTACCGGGGAGCTGTTTTTT
.	TRBV6-1	once	TRBJ1-1	CASRSYKNTEAFF	TGTGCCAGCAGGTCTTACAAGAACACTGAAGCTTTCTTT
.	TRBV28	.	TRBJ1-1	CASSLALNTEAFF	TGTGCCAGCAGCTTGGCTCTGAACACTGAAGCTTTCTTT
.	TRBV30	few	TRBJ2-7	CAWSVQTEQYF	TGTGCCTGGAGTGTACAGACCGAGCAGTACTTC
.	TRBV6-5	.	TRBJ2-2	CASSYSRGTGELFF	TGTGCCAGCAGTTACTCGAGGGGGACCGGGGAGCTGTTTTTT
.	TRBV29-1	once	TRBJ1-1	CSARQILNTEAFF	TGCAGCGCGCGACAGATATTGAACACTGAAGCTTTCTTT
.	TRBV7-2	.	TRBJ2-5	CASSYNNREYF	TGTGCCAGCAGCTACAACAACCGGGAGTACTTC
TRBD1	TRBV19	.	TRBJ1-1	CASSSASGTGVGGTEAFF	TGTGCCAGTAGTTCAGCCTCCGGGACAGGGGTTGGGGGGACTGAAGCTTTCTTT
TRBD1	TRBV7-2	.	TRBJ1-3	CASSPGQGFGNTIYF	TGTGCCAGCAGCCCGGGACAGGGCTTTGGAAACACCATATATTTT
.	TRBV5-6	.	TRBJ1-2	CASSLGTAGPGYTF	TGTGCCAGCAGCTTGGGGACCGCGGGTCCTGGCTACACCTTC
TRBD2	TRBV6-1	.	TRBJ2-3	CASSKLRGSTDTQYF	TGTGCCAGCAGTAAGTTGCGGGGGAGCACAGATACGCAGTATTTT